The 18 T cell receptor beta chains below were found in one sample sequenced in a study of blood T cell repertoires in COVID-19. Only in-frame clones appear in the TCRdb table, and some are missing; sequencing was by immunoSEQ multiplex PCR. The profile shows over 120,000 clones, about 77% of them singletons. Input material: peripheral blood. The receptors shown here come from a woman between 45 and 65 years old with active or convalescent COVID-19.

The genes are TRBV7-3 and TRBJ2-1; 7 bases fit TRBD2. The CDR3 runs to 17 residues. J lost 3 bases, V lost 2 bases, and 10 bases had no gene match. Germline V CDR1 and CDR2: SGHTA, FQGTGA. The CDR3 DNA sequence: TGTGCCAGCAGCTTAGGGTTGCGTGGACTAGACTACAATGAGCAGTTCTTC. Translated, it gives CASSLGLRGLDYNEQFF.

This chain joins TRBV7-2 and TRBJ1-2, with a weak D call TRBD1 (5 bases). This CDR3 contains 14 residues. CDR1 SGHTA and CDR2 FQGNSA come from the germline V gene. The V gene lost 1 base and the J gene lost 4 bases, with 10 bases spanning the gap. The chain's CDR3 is CASSLDQGGYGYTF. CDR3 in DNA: TGTGCCAGCAGCTTAGATCAGGGTGGCTATGGCTACACCTTC.

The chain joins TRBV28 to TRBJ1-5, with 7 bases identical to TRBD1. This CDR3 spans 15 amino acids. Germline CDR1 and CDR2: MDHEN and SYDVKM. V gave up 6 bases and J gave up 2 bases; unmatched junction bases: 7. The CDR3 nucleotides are TGTGCCAGCAGCCGAGACAGGGTGGGCAATCAGCCCCAGCATTTT. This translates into CASSRDRVGNQPQHF. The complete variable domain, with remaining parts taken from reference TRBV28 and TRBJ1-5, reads DVKVTQSSRYLVKRTGEKVFLECVQDMDHENMFWYRQDPGLGLRLIYFSYDVKMKEKGDIPEGYSVSREKKERFSLILESASTNQTSMYLCASSRDRVGNQPQHFGDGTRLSIL.

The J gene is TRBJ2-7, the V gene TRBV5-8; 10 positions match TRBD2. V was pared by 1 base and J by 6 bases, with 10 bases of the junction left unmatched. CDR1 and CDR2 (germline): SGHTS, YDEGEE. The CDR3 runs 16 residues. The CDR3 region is CASSLLGASGGVEQYF. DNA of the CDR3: TGTGCCAGCAGCTTGTTAGGGGCTAGCGGGGGCGTCGAGCAGTACTTC.

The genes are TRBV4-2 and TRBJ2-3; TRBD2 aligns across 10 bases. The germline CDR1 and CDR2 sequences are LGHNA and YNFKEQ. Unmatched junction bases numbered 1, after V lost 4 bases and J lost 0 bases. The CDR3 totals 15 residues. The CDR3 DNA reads TGTGCCAGCAGCCTACTAGCGGGAAGCACAGATACGCAGTATTTT. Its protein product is CASSLLAGSTDTQYF.

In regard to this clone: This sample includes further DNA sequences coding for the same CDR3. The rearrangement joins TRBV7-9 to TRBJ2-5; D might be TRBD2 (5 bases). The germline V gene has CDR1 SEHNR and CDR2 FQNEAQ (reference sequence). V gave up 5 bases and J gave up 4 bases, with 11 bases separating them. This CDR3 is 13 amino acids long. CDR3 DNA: TGTGCCAGCAGCCCCGGACTGTTAGAGACCCAGTACTTC. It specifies CASSPGLLETQYF.

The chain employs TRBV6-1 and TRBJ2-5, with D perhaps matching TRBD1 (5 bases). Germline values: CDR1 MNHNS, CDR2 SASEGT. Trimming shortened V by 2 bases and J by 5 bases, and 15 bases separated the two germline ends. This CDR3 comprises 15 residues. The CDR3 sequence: CASSEPRVFKETQYF. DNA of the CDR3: TGTGCCAGCAGTGAACCCAGGGTTTTTAAGGAGACCCAGTACTTC.

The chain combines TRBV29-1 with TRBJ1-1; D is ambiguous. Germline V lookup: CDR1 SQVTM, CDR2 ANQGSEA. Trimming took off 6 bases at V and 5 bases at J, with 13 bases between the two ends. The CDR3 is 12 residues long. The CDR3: CSVPPGLTEAFF. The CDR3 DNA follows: TGCAGCGTCCCCCCCGGACTGACTGAAGCTTTCTTT.

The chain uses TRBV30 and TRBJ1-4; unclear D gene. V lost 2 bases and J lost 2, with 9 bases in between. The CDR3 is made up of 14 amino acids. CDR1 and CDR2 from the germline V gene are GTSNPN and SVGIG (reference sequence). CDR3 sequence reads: CAWSSGLTNEKLFF. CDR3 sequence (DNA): TGTGCCTGGAGTAGCGGGCTGACTAATGAAAAACTGTTTTTT.

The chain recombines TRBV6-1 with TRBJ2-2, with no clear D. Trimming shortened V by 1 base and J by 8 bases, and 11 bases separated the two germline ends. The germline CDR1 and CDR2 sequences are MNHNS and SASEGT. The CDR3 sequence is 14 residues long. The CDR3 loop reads CASSEVLLAGELFF. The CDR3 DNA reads TGTGCCAGCAGTGAAGTATTGTTGGCTGGGGAGCTGTTTTTT.

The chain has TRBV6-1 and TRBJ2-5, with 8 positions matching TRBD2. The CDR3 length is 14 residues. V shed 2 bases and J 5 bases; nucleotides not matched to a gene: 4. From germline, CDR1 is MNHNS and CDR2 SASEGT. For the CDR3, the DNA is TGTGCCAGCAGTGAAACTTCGGGGGGGGAGACCCAGTACTTC. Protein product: CASSETSGGETQYF.

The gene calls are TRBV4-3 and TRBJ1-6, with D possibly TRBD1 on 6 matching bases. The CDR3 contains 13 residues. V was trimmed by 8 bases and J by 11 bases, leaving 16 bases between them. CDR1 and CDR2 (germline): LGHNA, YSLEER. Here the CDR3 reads CASSAGHTAPLHF. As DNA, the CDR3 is TGCGCCAGCTCAGCGGGACACACGGCACCCCTCCACTTT.

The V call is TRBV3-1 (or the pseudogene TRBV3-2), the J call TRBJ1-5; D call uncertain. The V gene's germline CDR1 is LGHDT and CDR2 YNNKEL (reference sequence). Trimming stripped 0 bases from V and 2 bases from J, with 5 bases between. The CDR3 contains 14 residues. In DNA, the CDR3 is TGTGCCAGCAGCCAAGATCTCGGCAATCAGCCCCAGCATTTT. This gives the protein CASSQDLGNQPQHF.

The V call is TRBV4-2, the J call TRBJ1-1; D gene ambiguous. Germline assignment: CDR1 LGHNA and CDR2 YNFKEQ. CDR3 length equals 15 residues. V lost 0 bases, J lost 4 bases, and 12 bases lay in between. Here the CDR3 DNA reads TGTGCCAGCAGCCAAGATCCGGCTTCAGGCACTGAAGCTTTCTTT. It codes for CASSQDPASGTEAFF.

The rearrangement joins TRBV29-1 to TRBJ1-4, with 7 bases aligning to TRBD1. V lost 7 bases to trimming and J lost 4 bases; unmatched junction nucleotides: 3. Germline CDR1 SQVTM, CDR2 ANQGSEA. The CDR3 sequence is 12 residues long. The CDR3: CSATGNNEKLFF. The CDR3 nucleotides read TGCAGCGCGACAGGGAATAATGAAAAACTGTTTTTT.

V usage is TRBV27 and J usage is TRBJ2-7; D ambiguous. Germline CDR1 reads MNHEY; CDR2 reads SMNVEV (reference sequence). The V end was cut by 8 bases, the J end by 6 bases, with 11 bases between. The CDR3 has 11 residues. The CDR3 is CASGSGVEQYF. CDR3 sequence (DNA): TGTGCCAGCGGCTCGGGTGTCGAGCAGTACTTC.

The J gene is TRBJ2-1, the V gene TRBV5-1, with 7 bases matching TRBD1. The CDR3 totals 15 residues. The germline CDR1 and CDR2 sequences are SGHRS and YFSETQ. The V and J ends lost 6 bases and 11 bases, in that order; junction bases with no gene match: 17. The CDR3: CASTLVETGSLKQFF. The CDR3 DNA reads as TGCGCCAGCACCTTAGTCGAGACAGGGAGTCTAAAGCAGTTCTTC.

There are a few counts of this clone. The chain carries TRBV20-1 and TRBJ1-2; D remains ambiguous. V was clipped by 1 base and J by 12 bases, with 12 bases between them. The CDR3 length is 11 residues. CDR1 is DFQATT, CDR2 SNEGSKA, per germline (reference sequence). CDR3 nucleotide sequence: TGCAGTGCTAGAGGGCCGCGGAAAGACACCTTC. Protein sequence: CSARGPRKDTF.